This paragraph reports one T cell receptor (beta chain). This sample stems from a study of CD8+ T cells in alopecia areata. After isolation, RNA underwent reverse transcription to generate cDNA as the sequencing template. TCRdb's copy holds only in-frame clones and misses some; the assay was immunoSEQ multiplex PCR. The sample carries about 190,000 clones, 55% to 70% recorded once. As to treatment: oral pan-JAK inhibitor, 5-10 mg twice daily. This TCR came from a human donor with alopecia areata. The source was CD4+ T cells sorted from blood, collected at week 4, from a patient treated with tofacitinib.

For the CDR3, the DNA is TGTGCCATCAGTGAAAATTACACCTTC. Its protein is CAISENYTF. The V call is TRBV10-3, the J call TRBJ1-2; D not resolved. CDR3 length equals 9 residues. The V gene lost 3 bases and the J gene lost 11 bases, with 4 bases spanning the gap. Germline loops: CDR1 ENHRY, CDR2 SYGVKD.